Below are 5 T cell receptor beta chains sequenced from a single sample in a study of cytomegalovirus exposure and HLA in healthy donors. Amplification used 60 Vbeta primers and 13 Jbeta primers. The table came from immunoSEQ multiplex PCR; TCRdb's copy has only in-frame clones and leaves some out. The top ten clones hold just over 8.5% of a sample with approximately 110,000 clones, about 70% of them seen once. Sequencing was performed on PBMCs. These receptors originate from a man younger than 45 in good health and CMV-seropositive.

The rearrangement uses TRBV27 and TRBJ1-2; 9 bases map to TRBD1. V lost 6 bases to trimming and J lost 6 bases; unmatched junction nucleotides: 14. This CDR3 region has 16 residues. The germline CDR1 and CDR2 sequences are MNHEY and SMNVEV (reference sequence). CDR3 DNA sequence: TGTGCCAGCAGGCACTTGGGGACAGGGAAGATAGATGGCTACACCTTC. It specifies CASRHLGTGKIDGYTF.

This chain uses TRBV5-6 with TRBJ2-4; 15 bases map to TRBD2. Trimming removed 3 bases from V and 11 bases from J; junction bases left unmatched: 6. From germline, CDR1 is SGHDT and CDR2 YYEEEE. The CDR3 is 15 residues long. Written as DNA, the CDR3 is TGTGCCAGCAGCTCCGGGACTAGCGGGAGGACGGTTCAGTACTTC. Translating gives CASSSGTSGRTVQYF.

As concerns this clone: The missing conserved phenylalanine or tryptophan at the end of this CDR3 makes a read error likely. Because the CDR3's place on the DNA is in doubt, the DNA is left out and the CDR3 is given as listed by TCRdb. The chain links TRBV5-1 to TRBJ2-7; TRBD2 was called by the table and not checked on the DNA. Germline CDR1 and CDR2: SGHRS and YFSETQ. The CDR3 is 12 amino acids in total, end residues counted. The CDR3 protein is CASSVTGSSPSI.

The rearrangement joins TRBV9 to TRBJ2-3; TRBD2 aligns across 7 bases. The ends lost 3 bases at V and 0 bases at J; junction bases unmatched: 4. This CDR3 contains 15 residues. CDR1 and CDR2 (germline): SGDLS, YYNGEE. The CDR3 sequence is CASSASGGSTDTQYF. The CDR3 nucleotides are TGTGCCAGCAGCGCTAGCGGAGGGAGCACAGATACGCAGTATTTT.

This clone occurred once. V gene TRBV7-9 combines with J gene TRBJ1-1; perhaps TRBD1 as D (5 bases). V lost 6 bases to trimming and J lost 8 bases, with 13 bases between them. CDR1 is SEHNR and CDR2 is FQNEAQ in the germline V gene (reference sequence). CDR3 length: 12 residues. CDR3 sequence reads: CASSYGGSEAFF. DNA for the CDR3: TGTGCCAGCAGTTACGGGGGTTCAGAAGCTTTCTTT.